Detailed here is one TCR beta chain. It lacks a known antigen. One base away there is no much larger clone; base qualities are not given. The source of the sample is a study of blood T cell repertoires in COVID-19 (dated by TCRdb to about 2020). For the wider study: Samples covering the acute and convalescent phases of COVID-19 were provided by collaborators in the United States, Italy and Spain. The material from the prospective study consisted of cDNA or gDNA derived from T cells, B-cell-depleted T cells, or PBMCs. Deeply sampled blood TCRbeta repertoires from subjects exposed to, actively infected with, or recovered from COVID-19 were included in the dataset. A freely available public database, intended as a resource for researchers studying the immune response to SARS-CoV-2, is where the repertoires were released. The samples were drawn from two sources: the first 160 participants of the ongoing ImmuneRACE study, and 1,200 or so subjects contributed by 6 global collaborators. Nearly every sample came with metadata listing a de-identified subject ID, COVID-19 status, age in years and sex. Where HLA class I and class II types were available, the types were taken from metadata supplied by the sample provider, not from assay-based typing. Overall study outcomes, separate from this receptor: How much clinical and demographic metadata was included differed by source and by participant, and the metadata was provided uncurated.

Collaborating institutions collected whole blood in K2EDTA tubes following their own protocols. For TCRbeta analysis, collaborators shipped samples in one of three forms: frozen whole blood, isolated PBMCs, or DNA extracted from either of those sample types. The immunoSEQ Assay, a bias-controlled multiplex PCR, was used to amplify TCRbeta CDR3 regions from genomic DNA. Concerning the study's data processing: The number of nucleated cells in each sample was estimated by amplification of reference gene primers within the assay. To quantify the absolute abundance of each unique TCRbeta CDR3 rearrangement, sequence reads were collapsed and filtered. For each sample, productive Simpson clonality was calculated as the square root of Simpson's diversity index over productive rearrangements. The source is immuneACCESS, and TCRdb retained only in-frame sequences with V and J called. Part of the clones is not carried over; for the studies checked, unresolved V genes explain less than half of this, and the remainder is unexplained. That table is the source of V, J and clone size, and D and trimming were worked out from the DNA. The sample table holds 50,000 to 60,000 clones, of which around 90% were seen once. The ten most abundant clones make up 6% to 8% of the sample.

The cysteine opens and the phenylalanine closes a CDR3 of 15 amino acids. This entry keeps only the CDR3 DNA: 45 bases, framed from base 1. At the junction V is shortened by 3 bases and J by 5 bases; bases outside the gene matches: 6. CDR1 and CDR2 (KGHSH, LQKENI) derive from the germline V gene. The rearrangement joined TRBV18 to TRBJ2-7; TRBD1 agrees with 11 junctional bases. This sequence was found in a human donor with active COVID-19. The donor label of this sample is uncertain. The sequenced sample was peripheral blood. This receptor has the CDR3 CASSPLGQGGNEQYF. The DNA reads TGTGCCAGCTCACCCCTGGGACAGGGGGGCAACGAGCAGTACTTC.